Sequencing of this T cell receptor beta chain was carried out in a study of siplizumab effects on memory and regulatory T cells. Findings of the study overall: There were only a minor fraction of alloreactive clones that mapped to unstimulated subsets. Alloreactive sequences that could be traced to unstimulated CD4+ memory cells showed a significant reduction under siplizumab. Whether the proliferating Tregs (from siplizumab cultures) were suppressive was not confirmed.

In its sample, this clone was seen once. Its specificity is unknown. Data came from immunoSEQ multiplex PCR; TCRdb stores just in-frame clones and leaves some out. The data hold tens of thousands of clones, with roughly 96% observed a single time. Unstimulated naive, memory, effector memory and TEMRA subsets were also sequenced, drawn from a few donor pairs. Trimming cost V 3 bases and J 8 bases, with 8 bases left between them. This CDR3 comprises 11 residues. Germline assignment: CDR1 DFQATT and CDR2 SNEGSKA (reference sequence). V usage is TRBV20-1 and J usage is TRBJ2-1; unclear D gene. This clonotype originated in a human donor in good health. What was sequenced was naive CD4+ T cells sorted from blood. The CDR3 DNA reads as TGCAGTGCTAGTTTAGGCTATGAGCAGTTCTTC. It is translated as CSASLGYEQFF.